This TCR beta chain was sequenced in a study of control samples from healthy donors and cancer patients. Assay: immunoSEQ multiplex PCR; the TCRdb copy retains only in-frame clones and omits some. The data show around 170,000 clones, with about 90% seen just once and 0.65% to 0.85% held by the top ten. Germline loops: CDR1 SGHTA, CDR2 FQGNSA. The CDR3 consists of 16 residues. Trimming pared 5 bases from V and 7 bases from J, leaving 20 bases between. This TCR came from a woman aged 25 to 45 in good health. V gene TRBV7-2 combines with J gene TRBJ1-4; maybe TRBD1 (6 bases). Material: blood. This CDR3 reads CASSPRGGRGGEKLFF. The DNA of the CDR3 is TGTGCCAGCAGCCCCCGGGGGGGCAGGGGTGGTGAAAAACTGTTTTTT. Together with reference TRBV7-2 and TRBJ1-4, the CDR3 gives the full variable domain: GAGVSQSPSNKVTEKGKDVELRCDPISGHTALYWYRQSLGQGLEFLIYFQGNSAPDKSGLPSDRFSAERTGGSVSTLTIQRTQQEDSAVYLCASSPRGGRGGEKLFFGSGTQLSVL.